Each of the 12 T cell receptor beta chains below was sequenced from the same sample in a study of Ad26.COV2.S vaccination and SARS-CoV-2 variants. Sequencing used immunoSEQ multiplex PCR; TCRdb keeps in-frame clones, though not all of them. Of just under 250,000 clones in the sample, roughly 88% were seen once. Treatment here: around 19 received Ad26.COV2.S at low or high dose, single or two shots; roughly five received placebo; per-sample allocation not given. Day 63 following the first vaccine or placebo injection was when the samples were taken. The material sequenced was peripheral blood, taken in a trial of Ad26.COV2.S vaccine versus placebo. The receptors here all came from a person aged 18-65 years who received the Ad26.COV2.S COVID-19 vaccine or a placebo.

The chain carries TRBV28 and TRBJ2-2; either TRBD1 or TRBD2 may supply D (6 bases each). The CDR3 loop spans 14 amino acids. The germline V and J ends were trimmed by 7 bases and 7 bases, with 16 bases remaining between them. Germline lookup yields CDR1 MDHEN and CDR2 SYDVKM. CDR3 loop: CASKNGGTIGELFF. The CDR3 coding sequence is TGTGCCAGCAAAAACGGAGGGACAATCGGGGAGCTGTTTTTT.

J is TRBJ2-7 and V is TRBV27, with D unresolved. Trimming cost V 5 bases and J 6 bases, with 14 bases left between them. The V gene's germline CDR1 is MNHEY and CDR2 SMNVEV (reference sequence). This CDR3 spans 13 amino acids. The chain's CDR3 is CASSPGVPTEQYF. CDR3 coding DNA: TGTGCCAGCAGTCCCGGTGTCCCCACCGAGCAGTACTTC.

This clone was seen just once. V is TRBV9 and J is TRBJ1-3, with 10 bases matching TRBD1. In germline, CDR1 is SGDLS, CDR2 YYNGEE. V dropped 3 bases and J dropped 1; count of bases not matched to a gene: 7. The CDR3 is 17 residues long. CDR3 loop: CASSGRTGGYSGNTIYF. The CDR3 coding sequence is TGTGCCAGCAGCGGCCGGACAGGGGGTTATTCTGGAAACACCATATATTTT.

The V and J genes are TRBV7-2 and TRBJ1-3, with D unclear. V was trimmed by 4 bases and J by 4 bases, leaving 8 bases between them. The CDR3 spans 13 residues. CDR1 SGHTA and CDR2 FQGNSA come from the germline V gene. The DNA for the CDR3 is TGTGCCAGCAGCTCCGCAGGAGGAAACACCATATATTTT. Translating gives CASSSAGGNTIYF. Variable domain in full (rest from reference TRBV7-2 and TRBJ1-3): GAGVSQSPSNKVTEKGKDVELRCDPISGHTALYWYRQSLGQGLEFLIYFQGNSAPDKSGLPSDRFSAERTGGSVSTLTIQRTQQEDSAVYLCASSSAGGNTIYFGEGSWLTVV.

The chain employs TRBV10-3 and TRBJ1-3, with TRBD1 matching 7 bases. From germline, CDR1 is ENHRY and CDR2 SYGVKD. The trim removed 5 bases at V and 2 bases at J, leaving 9 bases unmatched. The length of the CDR3 is 16 residues. DNA for the CDR3: TGTGCCATCAGTTCTCTCCCAGGGGGGCCTGGAAACACCATATATTTT. It translates to CAISSLPGGPGNTIYF.

The chain has TRBV5-1 and TRBJ1-2; D ambiguous. CDR1 and CDR2 from the germline V gene are SGHRS and YFSETQ. The CDR3 has 14 residues. The V gene lost 4 bases and the J gene lost 0 bases, with 10 bases spanning the gap. CDR3: CASSLLATNYGYTF. The CDR3 DNA reads TGCGCCAGCAGCCTCCTCGCGACTAACTATGGCTACACCTTC.

This clone was recorded only once. The chain carries TRBV2 and TRBJ2-7; TRBD2 matches at 12 bases. The V gene end was trimmed by 4 bases and the J gene end by 4 bases; junction bases not matched to a gene: 5. Germline V gene data show CDR1 as SNHLY and CDR2 as FYNNEI. The CDR3 runs 15 residues. CDR3 amino acids: CASSARTSGVYEQYF. CDR3 DNA: TGTGCCAGCAGTGCGAGGACTAGCGGGGTTTACGAGCAGTACTTC.

This clone was recorded only once. The V gene is TRBV2, the J gene TRBJ2-1; 7 bases map to TRBD2. CDR1 is SNHLY and CDR2 is FYNNEI in the germline V gene. This CDR3 spans 14 amino acids. The V gene end was trimmed by 9 bases and the J gene end by 0 bases; junction bases not matched to a gene: 5. The CDR3: CASERGSSYNEQFF. The CDR3 nucleotides read TGTGCCAGTGAGCGGGGTAGCTCCTACAATGAGCAGTTCTTC.

V gene TRBV11-2 combines with J gene TRBJ2-7; D call uncertain. Trimming removed 5 bases from V and 3 bases from J, with 8 bases in between. The germline V gene has CDR1 SGHAT and CDR2 FQNNGV. The length of the CDR3 is 12 residues. In DNA form, the CDR3 reads TGTGCCAGCAGCCAAGGGATCTACGAGCAGTACTTC. It codes for CASSQGIYEQYF.

This clone was picked up a small number of times. The chain links TRBV29-1 to TRBJ2-7; D not resolved. V dropped 4 bases and J dropped 0 bases, with 13 bases sitting between them. The CDR3 covers 14 residues. Germline V gene lookup returns CDR1 SQVTM and CDR2 ANQGSEA. CDR3 protein: CSVGDTRSSYEQYF. For the CDR3, the DNA is TGCAGCGTTGGGGATACAAGGAGCTCCTACGAGCAGTACTTC.

This sequence joins TRBV13 and TRBJ2-7, with a tentative D call TRBD2 (5 bases). The V end was cut by 1 base, the J end by 2 bases, with 9 bases between. Germline CDR1 PRHDT, CDR2 FYEKMQ (reference sequence). The CDR3 contains 14 residues. CDR3 DNA sequence: TGTGCCAGCAGCTTAGCCGGGGTACCCTACGAGCAGTACTTC. It yields the protein CASSLAGVPYEQYF. The variable domain in full, with the rest retrieved from reference TRBV13 and TRBJ2-7, is AAGVIQSPRHLIKEKRETATLKCYPIPRHDTVYWYQQGPGQDPQFLISFYEKMQSDKGSIPDRFSAQQFSDYHSELNMSSLELGDSALYFCASSLAGVPYEQYFGPGTRLTVT.

This rearrangement joins TRBV7-9 to TRBJ1-2; 9 nucleotides match TRBD1. In germline, CDR1 is SEHNR, CDR2 FQNEAQ (reference sequence). J lost 2 bases, V lost 5 bases, and 3 bases had no gene match. CDR3 length: 14 residues. The CDR3 bases are TGTGCCAGCAGCGGGGACAGGGAGAACTATGGCTACACCTTC. Translating gives CASSGDRENYGYTF.